This T cell receptor beta chain was recovered during a study of blood T cell repertoires in COVID-19 (dated by TCRdb to the early 2020s). Background on the whole study: The collaborator samples originated in the United States, Italy and Spain and spanned the acute and convalescent phases of COVID-19. The repertoires were released in a freely available public database intended as a resource for research on the immune response to SARS-CoV-2. Where available, HLA class I and class II types were taken from metadata supplied by the sample provider and were not determined by assay-based typing. The sample metadata nearly always contained a de-identified subject ID, COVID-19 status, age in years and sex. Samples were obtained from the ongoing ImmuneRACE study (first 160 participants) and from 1,254 subjects provided by 6 global collaborators. The material from the prospective study consisted of cDNA or gDNA derived from T cells, B-cell-depleted T cells, or PBMCs. Subjects who had been exposed to COVID-19, were actively infected with it, or had recovered from it provided the deeply sampled blood TCRbeta repertoires that made up the dataset.

The CDR3 contains 16 residues, cysteine and phenylalanine counted. Of the read, only the CDR3 DNA is kept; its 48 bases are in frame from base 1. CDR1 and CDR2 are read off the germline V gene as SGHVS and FQNEAQ. Trimming takes 1 base from V and 1 base from J, and the germline ends sit 11 bases apart. A remark on this clone: Its recognized antigen is unknown. Base qualities were left out, and no much larger clone turns up one base away.

Participants in the prospective study were enrolled through a virtual design, were aged about 18 to 100 years, and lived in roughly 24 United States geographic areas. In the prospective study, participants were assigned to cohorts based on the clinical history participants reported in a screening survey and a study questionnaire. Recovered participants in ImmuneRACE Cohort 3 were defined by two consecutive negative NP/OP PCR tests, clearance by a healthcare professional, or resolution of symptoms. Each participant in the prospective study had whole blood, serum and a nasopharyngeal or oropharyngeal swab collected by mobile phlebotomists. Over a 2-month period, participants in the prospective study had the option of providing additional blood draws and questionnaires. Blood samples from the prospective study were shipped frozen or at room temperature prior to DNA extraction. The immunoSEQ Assay, a bias-controlled multiplex PCR, was used to amplify TCRbeta CDR3 regions from genomic DNA. In the source study's methods: Nucleated cell counts per sample were estimated from amplification of reference gene primers within the assay. To quantify the absolute abundance of each unique TCRbeta CDR3 rearrangement, sequence reads were collapsed and filtered. For each sample, productive Simpson clonality was calculated as the square root of Simpson's diversity index over productive rearrangements. The table comes from immuneACCESS by way of TCRdb, which keeps in-frame sequences with V and J called. Part of the clones is missing from these tables; in studies checked, under half for an unresolved V gene and the rest for unknown reasons. V, J and clone size are taken as reported in that table, and D and trimming were inferred from the DNA itself. The sample yields roughly 160,000 clones; about four fifths were counted once. The top ten hold less than 15% of the sample.

The paper's findings and limits, for the study overall: The quantity of clinical and demographic metadata differed by source and by participant and was supplied without curation.

The material sequenced was PBMCs or T cells enriched from blood (not recorded which). This sequence uses TRBV7-8 and TRBJ1-5, with no confident D gene call. The source of this sequence is a man aged 45-60 years who had recovered from COVID-19. DNA sequence: TGTGCCAGCAGCTTAGGAGGCAGCGGGAGCAATCAGCCCCAGCATTTT. This translates into CASSLGGSGSNQPQHF.